The sequence of this TCR beta chain was determined in a study of cytomegalovirus exposure and HLA in healthy donors. Trimming left V 7 bases short and J 5 bases short, with 19 bases between. Germline V lookup: CDR1 SGHRS, CDR2 YFSETQ. The length of the CDR3 is 14 residues. The PCR ran on 60 Vbeta and 13 Jbeta primers. Libraries were prepared by immunoSEQ multiplex PCR; TCRdb keeps only in-frame clonotypes and omits some of them. The repertoire includes fewer than 250,000 clones, approximately 82% of them detected once, and roughly 10% sits in the top ten. Material: PBMCs. This TCR was recovered from a woman aged 45-65 years in good health and CMV-seropositive. This chain links TRBV5-1 with TRBJ2-7, with D perhaps TRBD2 (6 bases). The CDR3 is CASREPGKVDEQYF. DNA for the CDR3: TGCGCCAGCCGGGAGCCAGGGAAGGTGGACGAGCAGTACTTC. Full variable domain (remainder filled in from reference TRBV5-1 and TRBJ2-7): KAGVTQTPRYLIKTRGQQVTLSCSPISGHRSVSWYQQTPGQGLQFLFEYFSETQRNKGNFPGRFSGRQFSNSRSEMNVSTLELGDSALYLCASREPGKVDEQYFGPGTRLTVT.